This is a list of T cell receptor beta chains from one sample in a study of blood T cell repertoires in COVID-19. The table came from immunoSEQ multiplex PCR; TCRdb's copy has only in-frame clones and leaves some out. The data hold more than 300,000 clones, with around 90% observed a single time. Sequenced: peripheral blood. The receptors shown here come from a woman in her 40s with COVID-19, enrolled during active disease. Each CDR3 is given with its conserved first and last residue. The D gene is left open where the match is weak. For some rows the clone size is stated as once, few or many, or as a class when expanded; others skip it.

>NA|TRBV18|TRBD1|TRBJ1-1
CASSPPSTRGTTEAFF
TGTGCCAGCTCACCGCCTAGTACCAGGGGGACTACTGAAGCTTTCTTT
>NA|TRBV15|NA|TRBJ2-7
CATSRDTGSFTYEQYF
TGTGCCACCAGCAGAGATACGGGGTCTTTTACCTACGAGCAGTACTTC
>NA|TRBV18|NA|TRBJ1-5
CASSPTGVDQPQHF
TGTGCCAGCTCGCCGACAGGAGTCGATCAGCCCCAGCATTTT
>NA|TRBV7-6|NA|TRBJ2-2
CASSLGTSPGELFF
TGTGCCAGCAGCTTAGGCACTTCCCCCGGGGAGCTGTTTTTT
>NA|TRBV7-9|NA|TRBJ2-1
CASTPFMADNEQFF
TGTGCCAGCACCCCTTTCATGGCAGACAATGAGCAGTTCTTC
>NA|TRBV10-3|NA|TRBJ2-3
CATLAREVTDTQYF
TGTGCCACGTTAGCTAGGGAGGTCACAGATACGCAGTATTTT
>NA|TRBV4-1|TRBD2|TRBJ2-1
CASSRRLEREVSNEQFF
TGCGCCAGCAGCCGCCGCCTGGAGCGGGAGGTCTCCAATGAGCAGTTCTTC
>once|TRBV5-1|NA|TRBJ1-3
CASSLGGISGNTIYF
TGCGCCAGCAGCTTGGGAGGGATCTCTGGAAACACCATATATTTT
>NA|TRBV5-6|NA|TRBJ2-5
CASSFPGKEETQYF
TGTGCCAGCAGCTTTCCAGGGAAGGAAGAGACCCAGTACTTC
>NA|TRBV7-3|NA|TRBJ2-7
CASSLTLAQGEQYF
TGTGCCAGCAGCTTAACGTTAGCCCAGGGCGAGCAGTACTTC
>NA|TRBV6-5|NA|TRBJ1-2
CASSPALNTGYGYTF
TGTGCCAGCAGTCCCGCCTTGAATACGGGGTATGGCTACACCTTC
>NA|TRBV7-2|NA|TRBJ1-1
CASSSRFTGLEAFF
TGTGCCAGCAGCTCAAGATTTACAGGCCTTGAAGCTTTCTTT
>NA|TRBV15|TRBD2|TRBJ2-5
CATSRDSFLAGVGETQYF
TGTGCCACCAGCAGAGATTCTTTCCTAGCGGGAGTCGGAGAGACCCAGTACTTC
>NA|TRBV4-1|NA|TRBJ2-7
CASSQAGYEQYF
TGCGCCAGCAGCCAAGCAGGTTATGAGCAGTACTTC
>NA|TRBV7-9|NA|TRBJ2-5
CASSLDFFRTPRETQYF
TGTGCCAGCAGCCTCGACTTTTTCCGAACCCCAAGAGAGACCCAGTACTTC
>NA|TRBV18|TRBD1|TRBJ2-2
CASSRQGPPNTGELFF
TGTGCCAGCTCACGACAGGGGCCCCCGAACACCGGGGAGCTGTTTTTT
>NA|TRBV28|NA|TRBJ2-2
CASSIGGGMVYTGELFF
TGTGCCAGCAGTATAGGTGGGGGCATGGTTTACACCGGGGAGCTGTTTTTT
>NA|TRBV24-1|NA|TRBJ2-3
CATSDGTGSSGTDTQYF
TGTGCCACCAGTGACGGTACCGGGTCATCCGGAACAGATACGCAGTATTTT
>NA|TRBV30|TRBD1|TRBJ1-5
CAWSGGGGQPQHF
TGTGCCTGGAGCGGAGGGGGCGGTCAGCCCCAGCATTTT
>NA|TRBV19|TRBD1|TRBJ2-5
CASSLQGARETQYF
TGTGCCAGTAGTCTACAGGGGGCCCGGGAGACCCAGTACTTC
>NA|TRBV6-6|TRBD2|TRBJ2-4
CASSLALGGGRRNIQYF
TGTGCCAGCAGTCTCGCCCTCGGGGGAGGGAGGCGAAACATTCAGTACTTC
>NA|TRBV30|TRBD1|TRBJ1-5
CAWSQTGGAGQQPQHF
TGTGCCTGGAGTCAAACAGGGGGCGCGGGCCAGCAGCCCCAGCATTTT
>NA|TRBV19|TRBD2|TRBJ2-5
CATAGGAETQYF
TGTGCCACCGCGGGGGGCGCGGAGACCCAGTACTTC
>NA|TRBV7-2|NA|TRBJ1-2
CARPEDRSWRADPMFGYTF
TGTGCCAGACCCGAAGACCGATCGTGGCGGGCGGACCCAATGTTTGGCTACACCTTC
>NA|TRBV12-3/TRBV12-4|NA|TRBJ1-6
CASTRRDSPLHF
TGTGCCAGCACCCGTCGGGATTCACCCCTCCACTTT
>NA|TRBV27|NA|TRBJ1-2
CASSFQGYYGYTF
TGTGCCAGCAGTTTTCAGGGCTACTATGGCTACACCTTC
>few|TRBV5-1|NA|TRBJ2-7
CASSVDSLSYEQYF
TGCGCCAGCAGCGTGGACAGCCTCTCCTACGAGCAGTACTTC
>NA|TRBV11-1|NA|TRBJ2-5
CASSFSEGTQYF
TGTGCCAGCAGCTTTAGCGAAGGGACCCAGTACTTC
>NA|TRBV15|TRBD1|TRBJ1-1
CATSFQGGYEAFF
TGTGCCACCAGCTTCCAGGGGGGATACGAAGCTTTCTTT
>NA|TRBV5-1|NA|TRBJ1-3
CASSLGTQGNTIYF
TGCGCCAGCAGCTTGGGGACTCAGGGAAACACCATATATTTT
>NA|TRBV3-1/TRBV3-2|TRBD1|TRBJ1-1
CASTWTGDNTEAFF
TGTGCCAGCACCTGGACAGGGGATAACACTGAAGCTTTCTTT
>NA|TRBV27|NA|TRBJ1-1
CASSLKGKTEAFF
TGTGCCAGCAGTTTAAAGGGGAAAACTGAAGCTTTCTTT
>once|TRBV7-8|TRBD2|TRBJ2-1
CASSRAGTRKFF
TGTGCCAGCAGCCGAGCCGGGACTAGAAAGTTCTTC
>NA|TRBV7-8|NA|TRBJ1-5
CASSWERISYNQPQHF
TGTGCCAGCAGCTGGGAGAGGATTTCGTACAATCAGCCCCAGCATTTT
>NA|TRBV5-4|NA|TRBJ1-2
CASSPGGVYGYTF
TGTGCCAGCAGCCCTGGGGGGGTTTATGGCTACACCTTC
>NA|TRBV23-1|TRBD1|TRBJ1-1
CASSHPGTAVMNTEAFF
TGCGCCAGCAGTCACCCCGGGACAGCGGTCATGAACACTGAAGCTTTCTTT
>NA|TRBV3-1/TRBV3-2|NA|TRBJ1-1
CASSQQGRPEAFF
TGTGCCAGCAGCCAACAGGGGAGACCTGAAGCTTTCTTT
>NA|TRBV5-6|TRBD2|TRBJ2-3
CASSGRAITDTQYF
TGTGCCAGCAGCGGGAGGGCGATCACAGATACGCAGTATTTT
>NA|TRBV4-3|TRBD1|TRBJ2-1
CASSQDTGAGEQFF
TGCGCCAGCAGCCAAGATACAGGGGCCGGTGAGCAGTTCTTC
>NA|TRBV11-3|NA|TRBJ2-3
CASSSLGQSSTDTQYF
TGTGCCAGCAGCTCCTTAGGACAGTCTAGCACAGATACGCAGTATTTT
>NA|TRBV7-9|NA|TRBJ2-2
CASTLQGQDGELFF
TGTGCCAGCACCTTACAGGGTCAGGACGGGGAGCTGTTTTTT
>NA|TRBV6-5|NA|TRBJ2-1
CASSSPSNNEQFF
TGTGCCAGCAGTTCCCCATCAAACAATGAGCAGTTCTTC
>NA|TRBV20-1|NA|TRBJ1-2
CSASPQIYGYTF
TGCAGTGCTAGTCCACAGATCTATGGCTACACCTTC
>NA|TRBV5-1|NA|TRBJ2-3
CASSLEGLTSTDTQYF
TGCGCCAGCAGCTTGGAGGGACTTACTAGCACAGATACGCAGTATTTT
>NA|TRBV7-2|TRBD1|TRBJ2-4
CASSRRTGGDNIQYF
TGTGCCAGCAGCCGCCGGACAGGGGGCGATAACATTCAGTACTTC
>NA|TRBV10-3|NA|TRBJ1-3
CASLTGSGNTIYF
TGTGCCAGCCTGACGGGCTCTGGAAACACCATATATTTT
>NA|TRBV2|TRBD1|TRBJ1-5
CASSGTGPNQPQHF
TGTGCCAGCAGTGGGACAGGGCCCAATCAGCCCCAGCATTTT
>NA|TRBV28|TRBD1|TRBJ2-7
CASHGQGTYEQYF
TGTGCCAGTCACGGACAGGGGACCTACGAGCAGTACTTC
>NA|TRBV6-2/TRBV6-3|NA|TRBJ1-4
CASSYSGGDLPEKLFF
TGTGCCAGCAGTTACTCCGGGGGAGACTTGCCTGAAAAACTGTTTTTT
>NA|TRBV19|TRBD1|TRBJ1-2
CASSIRQGDGYTF
TGTGCCAGTAGTATCCGACAGGGGGATGGCTACACCTTC
>once|TRBV15|NA|TRBJ1-2
CATSRTQGNYGYTF
TGTGCCACCAGCAGAACTCAGGGGAACTATGGCTACACCTTC
>NA|TRBV12-3/TRBV12-4|NA|TRBJ2-7
CASSLPTRGQYF
TGTGCCAGCAGTCTACCTACCCGGGGTCAGTACTTC
>NA|TRBV6-2/TRBV6-3|TRBD1|TRBJ1-5
CASSYSLIRDSDSNQPQHF
TGTGCCAGCAGTTACTCACTTATCCGGGACAGCGATAGCAATCAGCCCCAGCATTTT
>NA|TRBV7-2|NA|TRBJ2-7
CASSPTGTYEQYF
TGTGCCAGCAGCCCGACCGGGACCTACGAGCAGTACTTC
>NA|TRBV7-8|TRBD1|TRBJ2-2
CASSLAGTGSRDTGELFF
TGTGCCAGCAGCTTAGCGGGGACAGGGTCGAGAGACACCGGGGAGCTGTTTTTT